This TCR beta chain emerged from a study of T cell responses to AZD1222 COVID-19 vaccine. This clone was seen once. TCRdb's copy holds only in-frame clones and misses some; the assay was immunoSEQ multiplex PCR. The table lists about 120,000 clones, around 90% of them singletons, with under 3% in the top ten. The sequenced sample was peripheral blood, obtained 28 days after the second AZD1222 dose. The receptor's source is an adult who received the AZD1222 COVID-19 vaccine.

CDR3 region: CASTLAGADVETQYF. The DNA for the CDR3 is TGTGCCAGCACCCTTGCGGGAGCGGACGTGGAGACCCAGTACTTC. The chain employs TRBV5-5 and TRBJ2-5; 7 nucleotides match TRBD2. Germline CDR1 reads SGHKS; CDR2 reads YYEKEE (reference sequence). This CDR3 has 15 residues. V shed 6 bases and J 5 bases; nucleotides not matched to a gene: 13.